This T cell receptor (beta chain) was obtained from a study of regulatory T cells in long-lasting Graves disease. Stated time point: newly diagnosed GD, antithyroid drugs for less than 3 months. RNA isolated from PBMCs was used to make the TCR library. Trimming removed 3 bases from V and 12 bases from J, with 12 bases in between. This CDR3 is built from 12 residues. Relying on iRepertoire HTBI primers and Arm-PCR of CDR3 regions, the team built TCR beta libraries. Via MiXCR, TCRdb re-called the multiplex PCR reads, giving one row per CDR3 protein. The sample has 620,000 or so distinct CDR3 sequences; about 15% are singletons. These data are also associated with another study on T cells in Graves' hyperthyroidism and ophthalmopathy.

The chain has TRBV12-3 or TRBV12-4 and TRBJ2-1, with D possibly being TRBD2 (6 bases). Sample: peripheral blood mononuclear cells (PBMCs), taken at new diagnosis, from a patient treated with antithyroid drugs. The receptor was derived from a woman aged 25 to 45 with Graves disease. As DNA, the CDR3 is TGTGCCAGCAGTTTCGGCGGGATGGGGCAGTTCTTC. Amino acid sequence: CASSFGGMGQFF.